This TCR beta chain was recovered during a study of CD8 T cells in ankylosing spondylitis. MiXCR was run by TCRdb on the 5' RACE reads, yielding one entry per CDR3 protein. The sample yields about 140,000 distinct CDR3 sequences, roughly 8.8% seen once. This clonotype occurred a few times. Between the trimmed V and J ends, which lost 3 bases and 6 bases, there was a span of 6 bases. This CDR3 contains 11 residues. In germline, CDR1 is LGHDT, CDR2 YNNKEL (reference sequence). The specimen sequenced was synovial fluid, either unsorted or a sorted T cell fraction (not recorded which). The source of this sequence is a male donor with ankylosing spondylitis. This chain joins TRBV3-1 and TRBJ2-7, with D unclear. The CDR3 spells CASSQLAEQYF. CDR3 DNA: TGTGCCAGCAGCCAGCTTGCCGAGCAGTACTTC.